This T cell receptor beta chain emerged from a study of blood T cell repertoires in COVID-19. The wider study: COVID-19 samples, acute and convalescent, were from the United States, Italy and Spain.

Enrolled during active infection, Seattle patients were then followed longitudinally. Germline trimming cut 6 bases from V and 0 bases from J; bases unmatched to any gene: 6. CDR3 length: 16 amino acids. CDR1 and CDR2 from the germline V gene are MNHEY and SVGEGT. Only in-frame clones appear in the TCRdb table, and some are missing; sequencing was by immunoSEQ multiplex PCR. Among approximately 25,000 clones listed, roughly 74% were seen once. This clone was picked up a small number of times. The receptor comes from a man aged 45-65 years with COVID-19, enrolled during active disease. Material: peripheral blood. This chain links TRBV6-2 or TRBV6-3 with TRBJ2-7, with 12 bases matching TRBD2. CDR3 amino acids: CASSGLAGTSSYEQYF. The CDR3 bases are TGTGCCAGCAGCGGACTAGCGGGAACCAGCTCCTACGAGCAGTACTTC.